A selection of T cell receptor beta chains follows, all from one sample in a study of early T cells in non-severe SARS-CoV-2 infection. TCRdb fed the 5' RACE reads into MiXCR, producing one record per CDR3 protein. There are some 64,000 distinct CDR3 sequences in the sample; 7% to 9.5% occur only once, and around an eighth lies in the top ten. The sample consisted of whole blood, taken at baseline. The receptors here all came from an adult who was a healthcare worker with PCR-confirmed SARS-CoV-2 infection or an uninfected control (not recorded which). The conserved cysteine and the conserved F or W are not part of the CDR3 here.

v_call	j_call	cdr3_aa
TRBV20-1	TRBJ1-3	SATTGVGGNTIY
TRBV2	TRBJ2-6	ASSAGTGSGANVLT
TRBV5-5	TRBJ1-4	ASSSQVSMATNEKLF
TRBV18	TRBJ2-3	ASSPISTDTQY
TRBV20-1	TRBJ2-7	SVGYEQY
TRBV20-1	TRBJ2-7	SAREIAYEQY
TRBV20-1	TRBJ2-7	SARVSGVDYEQY
TRBV4-3	TRBJ2-7	ASSHGQGSNEQY
TRBV4-3	TRBJ2-1	ASSHLFGSSYNEQF
TRBV7-8	TRBJ1-2	ASSSITGAYGYT
TRBV6-2/TRBV6-3	TRBJ1-5	ASSNDPLYQPQH
TRBV5-1	TRBJ2-7	ASSLVQRGHEQY
TRBV11-1	TRBJ2-1	ASSLGGTSFDEQF
TRBV30	TRBJ2-1	AWTPGGVRVYNEQF
TRBV11-2	TRBJ2-2	ASSLDWSTGELF
TRBV5-6	TRBJ2-7	ASSEPGRSYEQY
TRBV11-1	TRBJ2-3	ASSTPGADTQY
TRBV29-1	TRBJ1-2	SVHGQVDRGYT
TRBV6-5	TRBJ1-6	ASSYESGVNSPLH
TRBV6-2/TRBV6-3	TRBJ2-1	ASSLGHEQF
TRBV11-2	TRBJ2-7	ASSLDWGAEQY
TRBV12-3/TRBV12-4	TRBJ1-1	ASSSGVDTEAF
TRBV7-6	TRBJ1-6	ASSLAAGQGLNSPLH
TRBV29-1	TRBJ2-3	SVVRDWGIADTQY
TRBV12-3/TRBV12-4	TRBJ2-5	ASRRREGRQETQY
TRBV5-1	TRBJ1-1	ASSLQPGGGTEAF
TRBV27	TRBJ2-1	ASSGRASPNEQF
TRBV10-3	TRBJ2-5	AISETGWETQY